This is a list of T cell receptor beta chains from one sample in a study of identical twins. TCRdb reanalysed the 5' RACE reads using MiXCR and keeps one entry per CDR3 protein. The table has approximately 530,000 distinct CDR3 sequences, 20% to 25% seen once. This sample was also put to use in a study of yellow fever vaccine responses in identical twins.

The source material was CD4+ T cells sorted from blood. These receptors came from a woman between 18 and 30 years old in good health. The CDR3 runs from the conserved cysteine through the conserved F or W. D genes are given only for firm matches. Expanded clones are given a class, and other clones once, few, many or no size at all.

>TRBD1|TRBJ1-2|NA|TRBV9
TGTGCCAGCAGCCCAGGATCCGGGACAGGGGTATTCTATGGCTACACCTTC
CASSPGSGTGVFYGYTF
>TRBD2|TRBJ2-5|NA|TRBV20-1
TGCAGTGCTAGAGATGGCGGGAGGGCCACGGAGACCCAGTACTTC
CSARDGGRATETQYF
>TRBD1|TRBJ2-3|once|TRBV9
TGTGCCAGCAGCGTAGTGGGACAGGGCACAGATACGCAGTATTTT
CASSVVGQGTDTQYF
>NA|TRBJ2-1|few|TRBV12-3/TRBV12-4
TGTGCCAGCAGTTTTCGGACCAGTTTGTATGAGCAGTTCTTC
CASSFRTSLYEQFF
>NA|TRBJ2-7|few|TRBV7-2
TGTGCCAGCAGCTTAGTCTCAGGCACCTTTCCATCCTACGAGCAGTACTTC
CASSLVSGTFPSYEQYF
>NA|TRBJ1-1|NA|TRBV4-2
TGTGCCAGCAGCCAAGATCAAATGAGGGTAATGAACACTGAAGCTTTCTTT
CASSQDQMRVMNTEAFF
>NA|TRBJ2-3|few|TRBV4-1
TGCGCCAGCAGCCAATGGGGAACAGATACGCAGTATTTT
CASSQWGTDTQYF
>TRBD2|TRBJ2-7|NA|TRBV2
TGTGCCAGCAGTGAACTAGCGGGAGTAGACGAGCAGTACTTC
CASSELAGVDEQYF
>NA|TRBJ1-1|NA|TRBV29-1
TGCAGCGTCCTGGACGGCAACACTGAAGCTTTCTTT
CSVLDGNTEAFF
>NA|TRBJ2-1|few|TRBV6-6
TGTGCCACCACCGGACTTTCGAATGAGCAGTTCTTC
CATTGLSNEQFF
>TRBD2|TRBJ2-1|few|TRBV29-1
TGCAGCGTTGAGAAGACTAGCGGGAATCGCAATGAGCAGTTCTTC
CSVEKTSGNRNEQFF
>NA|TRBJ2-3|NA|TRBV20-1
TGCAGTGCCAAAAAGGCCAGCACAGATACGCAGTATTTT
CSAKKASTDTQYF
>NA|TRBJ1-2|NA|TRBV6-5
TGTGCCAGCAGTTATCGGGGTGGCTATGGCTACACCTTC
CASSYRGGYGYTF
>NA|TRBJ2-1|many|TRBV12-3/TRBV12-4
TGTGCCAGCAGTTTGGGCGTGGGTGTGTGGGCTAATGAGCAGTTCTTC
CASSLGVGVWANEQFF
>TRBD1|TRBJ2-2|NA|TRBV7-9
TGTGCCAGCAGCTCGGACAGGACCTTTAACACCGGGGAGCTGTTTTTT
CASSSDRTFNTGELFF
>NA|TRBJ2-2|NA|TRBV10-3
TGTGCCATCAGTGAGTCCGGTGCAAACACCGGGGAGCTGTTTTTT
CAISESGANTGELFF
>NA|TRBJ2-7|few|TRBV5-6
TGTGCCAGCAGCCCCGAACTAGCCCTGTCGCACGAGCAGTACTTC
CASSPELALSHEQYF
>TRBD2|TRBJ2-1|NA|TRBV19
TGTGCCAGTAGTAGCGGGAGATTAGGGAATGAGCAGTTCTTC
CASSSGRLGNEQFF
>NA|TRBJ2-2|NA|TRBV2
TGTGCCAGCAGGCCTGACGGGGAGCTGTTTTTT
CASRPDGELFF
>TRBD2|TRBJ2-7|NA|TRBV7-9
TGTGCCAGCAGCTCCCCTTCTGCGGGAGGGTCCTACGAGCAGTACTTC
CASSSPSAGGSYEQYF
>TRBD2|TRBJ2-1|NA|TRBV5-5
TGTGCCAGCAGCTTGTGGACTAGCACCTACAATGAGCAGTTCTTC
CASSLWTSTYNEQFF
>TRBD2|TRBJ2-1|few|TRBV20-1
TGCAGTGCTAGAACGGAGACTAGCGGGAAAAACAATGAGCAGTTCTTC
CSARTETSGKNNEQFF
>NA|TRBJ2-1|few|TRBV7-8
TGTGCCAGCAGCCCCAGAAGGGTTGACAATGAGCAGTTCTTC
CASSPRRVDNEQFF
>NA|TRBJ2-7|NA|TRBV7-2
TGTGCCAGCAGCCCGGACGGAGTTCCCTACGAGCAGTACTTC
CASSPDGVPYEQYF
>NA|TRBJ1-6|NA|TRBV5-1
TGCGCCAGCAGCTTTACGACAGATTCACCCCTCCACTTT
CASSFTTDSPLHF
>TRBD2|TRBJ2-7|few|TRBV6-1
TGTGCCAGCACCCGAAAAAAGGAGACTAGCGGATACGAGCAGTACTTC
CASTRKKETSGYEQYF